This T cell receptor beta chain derives from a study of cytomegalovirus exposure and HLA in healthy donors. At the level of the study: Earlier, about 179 million T cells were analyzed, and 95 million to 140 million unique TCR beta sequences were found among them. Notes on the study in general: When a later analysis compared HLA-associated TCR beta chains with equally common others, the HLA-associated chains turned out to be more clonally expanded and to have lower generation probabilities. Based on reports, TCR beta sequences accurately predicted HLA-A and HLA-B alleles for most subjects.

Germline CDR1 is MNHNS and CDR2 is SASEGT. The ends lost 4 bases at V and 3 bases at J; junction bases unmatched: 2. This CDR3 contains 14 residues. About this clone itself: What it binds is unknown.

The primer mix had 60 Vbeta and 13 Jbeta primers. Some clones are missing from TCRdb's copy, which holds only in-frame ones; the method was immunoSEQ multiplex PCR. This sample has 130,000 or so clones, with about 77% found just once. The donors comprised healthy bone marrow donors. The sequenced sample consisted of PBMCs. This sequence originates from a man in his fifties or sixties in good health and CMV-seronegative. The J gene is TRBJ1-5, the V gene TRBV6-1; 8 positions match TRBD1. The CDR3 reads CASSGQGSNQPQHF. DNA for the CDR3: TGTGCCAGCAGTGGACAGGGGTCCAATCAGCCCCAGCATTTT.